The 24 T cell receptor beta chains below all came from one sample that was sequenced in a study of blood T cell repertoires in COVID-19. Generated by immunoSEQ multiplex PCR, the TCRdb table keeps only in-frame clones and is missing some. The sample holds over 250,000 clones, 65% to 85% seen once. Sequencing used peripheral blood. The receptors stem from a human donor with COVID-19, enrolled during active disease. The donor label of this sample is uncertain.

Remarks on this clone: One junction end does not reproduce the germline sequence, and a read error may be involved. This chain uses TRBV7-7 with TRBJ1-1, with D unresolved. Germline V gene lookup returns CDR1 SSHAT and CDR2 FNYEAQ (reference sequence). The CDR3 is 13 amino acids. CDR3 bases: TGTGCTAGCAGCTTATCAGATAACACTGAAGCTTTCTTT. Protein: CASSLSDNTEAFF.

This clone has just a few counts. V gene TRBV11-2 combines with J gene TRBJ1-3; TRBD1 aligns across 7 bases. Germline V lookup: CDR1 SGHAT, CDR2 FQNNGV. V lost 3 bases to trimming and J lost 0 bases; unmatched junction nucleotides: 2. The CDR3 has 15 residues. This chain's CDR3 is CASSFTGASGNTIYF. CDR3 DNA: TGTGCCAGCAGCTTTACAGGGGCCTCTGGAAACACCATATATTTT.

This chain links TRBV6-6 with TRBJ1-2, with D possibly TRBD1 on 6 matching bases. Germline CDR1 and CDR2: MNHNY and SVGAGI (reference sequence). This CDR3 is built from 14 residues. V was cut by 5 bases and J by 2 bases, with 12 bases left in between. The CDR3 DNA reads TGTGCCAGCAGTACAGGACAGCCCAACTATGGCTACACCTTC. Encoded protein: CASSTGQPNYGYTF.

The genes are TRBV7-2 and TRBJ2-3; 8 bases agree with TRBD2. J lost 3 bases, V lost 5 bases, and 16 bases had no gene match. Germline V CDR1 and CDR2: SGHTA, FQGNSA. The CDR3 covers 18 residues. CDR3 nucleotide sequence: TGTGCCAGCAGCCTGCTAGGTACTAGAGCGGGAGTAACAGATACGCAGTATTTT. Translation gives CASSLLGTRAGVTDTQYF. Variable domain in full (rest from reference TRBV7-2 and TRBJ2-3): GAGVSQSPSNKVTEKGKDVELRCDPISGHTALYWYRQSLGQGLEFLIYFQGNSAPDKSGLPSDRFSAERTGGSVSTLTIQRTQQEDSAVYLCASSLLGTRAGVTDTQYFGPGTRLTVL.

The chain recombines TRBV19 with TRBJ2-5; 8 bases map to TRBD2. J was trimmed by 3 bases and V by 5 bases; bases with no gene match: 8. The CDR3 has 15 residues. Germline V lookup: CDR1 LNHDA, CDR2 SQIVND (reference sequence). CDR3 DNA sequence: TGTGCCAGTAGTCCCAACGGGAGGGGGAAAGAGACCCAGTACTTC. Translating gives CASSPNGRGKETQYF.

This rearrangement joins TRBV11-2 to TRBJ2-3; 9 bases are shared with TRBD2. CDR3 length: 17 residues. CDR1 SGHAT and CDR2 FQNNGV come from the germline V gene. The V segment lost 6 bases and the J segment 2 bases; nucleotides outside the gene matches: 12. In DNA form, the CDR3 reads TGTGCCAGCAGTTTTGAAGCACTAGCGGGTTTCACAGATACGCAGTATTTT. It is translated as CASSFEALAGFTDTQYF.

In regard to this clone: One junction end disagrees with the germline gene, perhaps due to a read error. This chain joins TRBV5-4 and TRBJ1-6, with a tentative D call TRBD1 (5 bases). Germline CDR1 and CDR2: SGHNT and YYREEE (reference sequence). The CDR3 covers 15 residues. As DNA, the CDR3 is TGTGCCAGCAGCCGATCCAGGGTGGGTAATTCGCCCCTCCACTTT. This encodes CASSRSRVGNSPLHF.

The chain has TRBV3-1 (or the pseudogene TRBV3-2) and TRBJ2-3; TRBD1 aligns across 7 bases. V was pared by 8 bases and J by 0 bases, with 17 bases of the junction left unmatched. Germline loops: CDR1 LGHDT, CDR2 YNNKEL (reference sequence). The CDR3 is 18 residues long. The DNA of the CDR3 is TGTGCCAGCTGCCCTACAGGGGCGACGAGAATTAGCACAGATACGCAGTATTTT. As protein: CASCPTGATRISTDTQYF.

The chain combines TRBV5-5 with TRBJ2-1; tentative D call: TRBD1 (6 bases). V lost 3 bases and J 3 bases, leaving 16 bases between the germline ends. This CDR3 is 16 amino acids long. Germline CDR1 and CDR2: SGHKS and YYEKEE (reference sequence). CDR3 in DNA: TGTGCCAGCAGCTCGTTGTTGGGGGCGATCTACAATGAGCAGTTCTTC. It yields the protein CASSSLLGAIYNEQFF.

The chain has TRBV10-3 and TRBJ1-4; 8 bases match TRBD1. In germline, CDR1 is ENHRY, CDR2 SYGVKD. V shed 6 bases and J 10 bases; nucleotides not matched to a gene: 10. This CDR3 has 14 amino acids. Here the CDR3 DNA reads TGTGCCATCAGGGGGGACAGGTCGGACGGAAAACTGTTTTTT. This gives the protein CAIRGDRSDGKLFF.

The chain uses TRBV20-1 and TRBJ2-5; maybe TRBD2 (5 bases). The ends were cut back, 4 bases at V and 5 bases at J, with 8 bases in the middle. This CDR3 region has 11 residues. Germline-derived CDR1 and CDR2 are DFQATT and SNEGSKA (reference sequence). The CDR3 is CSANGGETQYF. The DNA for the CDR3 is TGCAGTGCTAATGGCGGGGAGACCCAGTACTTC.

This clone has at least ten counts. The J gene is TRBJ2-6, the V gene TRBV5-5, with 9 bases fitting TRBD1. J was trimmed by 4 bases and V by 4 bases; bases with no gene match: 9. Germline-derived CDR1 and CDR2 are SGHKS and YYEKEE (reference sequence). CDR3 length equals 17 residues. The CDR3: CASSLGQGRVGANVLTF. Here the CDR3 DNA reads TGTGCCAGCAGCCTTGGACAGGGGCGTGTGGGGGCCAACGTCCTGACTTTC.

The rearrangement links TRBV15 to TRBJ1-4; 9 bases agree with TRBD1. Germline trimming cut 3 bases from V and 0 bases from J; bases unmatched to any gene: 11. Germline loops: CDR1 LNHNV, CDR2 YYDKDF (reference sequence). This CDR3 contains 19 residues. The CDR3 is CATSSWTGVLLSTNEKLFF. The CDR3, as DNA: TGTGCCACCAGCAGCTGGACAGGGGTACTCCTTTCAACTAATGAAAAACTGTTTTTT.

The CDR3 DNA is TGTGCCACCAGCGGTGGGACAGGGTATGGAAACACCATATATTTT. Translated, it gives CATSGGTGYGNTIYF. V usage is TRBV15 and J usage is TRBJ1-3; 9 nucleotides match TRBD1. V gave up 5 bases and J gave up 3 bases; unmatched junction bases: 5. The CDR3 sequence is 15 residues long. Germline V gene lookup returns CDR1 LNHNV and CDR2 YYDKDF (reference sequence).

This clone came up once. V gene TRBV6-5 combines with J gene TRBJ1-4; D may be TRBD1 (5 bases). CDR3 length: 12 residues. From germline, CDR1 is MNHEY and CDR2 SVGAGI. Between the trimmed V and J ends, which lost 3 bases and 17 bases, there was a span of 16 bases. The CDR3, as DNA: TGTGCCAGCAGTTATACCCAGGACAATCCCTTTTTT. It translates to CASSYTQDNPFF.

The chain recombines TRBV27 with TRBJ1-1; 11 nucleotides align to TRBD1. Germline loops: CDR1 MNHEY, CDR2 SMNVEV (reference sequence). This CDR3 comprises 16 residues. J was trimmed by 6 bases and V by 7 bases; bases with no gene match: 13. The CDR3 protein is CASNLNRDRGEAEAFF. Written as DNA, the CDR3 is TGTGCCAGCAATTTGAACCGGGACAGGGGGGAGGCTGAAGCTTTCTTT.

The V call is TRBV29-1, the J call TRBJ1-1; D is possibly TRBD1 (5 bases). V lost 3 bases, J lost 4 bases, and 9 bases lay in between. The CDR3 loop spans 12 amino acids. Germline V gene sequence: CDR1 SQVTM, CDR2 ANQGSEA. The CDR3 sequence is CSVDGGATEAFF. The CDR3 DNA is TGCAGCGTTGACGGAGGGGCCACTGAAGCTTTCTTT.

CDR3 protein: CASRWGQSPYEQYF. The CDR3 DNA reads as TGTGCCAGCCGTTGGGGACAGAGCCCATACGAGCAGTACTTC. The chain carries TRBV3-1 (or the pseudogene TRBV3-2) and TRBJ2-7, with 7 bases fitting TRBD1. The CDR3 is 14 residues long. The V gene end was trimmed by 8 bases and the J gene end by 4 bases; junction bases not matched to a gene: 11. The germline gives CDR1 LGHDT, CDR2 YNNKEL (reference sequence).

The chain's CDR3 is CASSLGLAGGYNEQFF. CDR3 sequence (DNA): TGCGCCAGCAGCTTGGGACTAGCGGGGGGCTACAATGAGCAGTTCTTC. This chain connects TRBV5-1 to TRBJ2-1, with 13 positions matching TRBD2. Germline values: CDR1 SGHRS, CDR2 YFSETQ. The CDR3 consists of 16 residues. Trimming cost V 0 bases and J 3 bases; bases outside gene matches: 0.

This rearrangement joins TRBV5-1 to TRBJ1-1; D might be TRBD1 (5 bases). Germline V lookup: CDR1 SGHRS, CDR2 YFSETQ. Trimming cost V 0 bases and J 5 bases, with 14 bases left between them. This CDR3 spans 15 amino acids. CDR3 sequence: CASSLANTGGTEAFF. The DNA for the CDR3 is TGCGCCAGCAGCTTGGCCAATACGGGGGGGACTGAAGCTTTCTTT.

This sequence joins TRBV9 and TRBJ1-6, with no clear D. The CDR3 extends over 15 amino acids. Germline V gene lookup returns CDR1 SGDLS and CDR2 YYNGEE. The germline V and J ends were trimmed by 0 bases and 4 bases, with 8 bases remaining between them. For the CDR3, the DNA is TGTGCCAGCAGCGTAGTGGGAGTGTATAATTCACCCCTCCACTTT. It translates to CASSVVGVYNSPLHF. Looking up the rest from reference TRBV9 and TRBJ1-6 gives the full variable domain: DSGVTQTPKHLITATGQRVTLRCSPRSGDLSVYWYQQSLDQGLQFLIQYYNGEERAKGNILERFSAQQFPDLHSELNLSSLELGDSALYFCASSVVGVYNSPLHFGNGTRLTVT.

The gene calls are TRBV28 and TRBJ2-1; 7 bases map to TRBD2. The CDR3 is 14 residues long. The V gene's germline CDR1 is MDHEN and CDR2 SYDVKM. V dropped 10 bases and J dropped 4; count of bases not matched to a gene: 10. In DNA, the CDR3 is TGTGCCACCCGAGGGGCGGGACTATACAATGAGCAGTTCTTC. Residues: CATRGAGLYNEQFF.

The V gene is TRBV7-2, the J gene TRBJ2-7; 9 bases match TRBD2. Germline CDR1 and CDR2: SGHTA and FQGNSA. This CDR3 has 15 residues. V shed 5 bases and J 2 bases; nucleotides not matched to a gene: 7. Here the CDR3 DNA reads TGTGCCAGCAGCCCAGCAGCGGGAGGTGCCTACGAGCAGTACTTC. Translation gives CASSPAAGGAYEQYF.

The chain uses TRBV5-1 and TRBJ2-7; no firm D call. V lost 0 bases and J 0 bases, leaving 10 bases between the germline ends. The CDR3 sequence is 15 residues long. Germline loops: CDR1 SGHRS, CDR2 YFSETQ. This chain's CDR3 is CASSLGDFDSYEQYF. CDR3 nucleotide sequence: TGCGCCAGCAGCTTGGGTGACTTTGACTCCTACGAGCAGTACTTC.